These T cell receptor beta chains were read from a single sample in a study of blood T cell repertoires in COVID-19. Clones were sequenced by immunoSEQ multiplex PCR, and TCRdb holds only the in-frame ones, with some missing. The table lists hundreds of thousands of clones, 87% of them singletons. The sample taken for sequencing was peripheral blood. The receptors stem from a young woman who had recovered from COVID-19. The CDR3 runs from the conserved cysteine through the conserved F or W. A D gene is named only where the DNA matches it firmly. Clone size is given for some rows only: seen once, a few or many times, or a class if the clone is expanded.

cdr3_nt | cdr3_aa | j_call | v_call | clone_size | d_call
TGTGCCAGCAGCGTAGGGGACAGGGGACCTGAAGCTTTCTTT | CASSVGDRGPEAFF | TRBJ1-1 | TRBV9 | - | TRBD1
TGTGCCAGCAGTTCCTGGAGACTCTACAATGAGCAGTTCTTC | CASSSWRLYNEQFF | TRBJ2-1 | TRBV27 | - | -
TGTGCCAGCAGCGTTGATGAGGAGCAGTACTTC | CASSVDEEQYF | TRBJ2-7 | TRBV7-9 | - | -
TGCGCCAGCAGCTTGGCCGCGGCTAGCGGATACAATGAGCAGTTCTTC | CASSLAAASGYNEQFF | TRBJ2-1 | TRBV5-1 | - | TRBD2
TGTGCCAGCAGTGAAGATTTGGCGGCAGGGGCGGGCGAGCAGTACTTC | CASSEDLAAGAGEQYF | TRBJ2-7 | TRBV25-1 | - | -
TGTGCCAGCAGTGAAGCCGGACTATACTCTGGGGCCAACGTCCTGACTTTC | CASSEAGLYSGANVLTF | TRBJ2-6 | TRBV2 | - | -
TGTGCCAGCAGTAGGACTAGCGGGAGTACCGGGGAGCTGTTTTTT | CASSRTSGSTGELFF | TRBJ2-2 | TRBV9 | - | TRBD2
TGTGCCAGCAGCTTAGACACAGTCGGCGGGAGTGAGCAGTTCTTC | CASSLDTVGGSEQFF | TRBJ2-1 | TRBV11-3 | - | TRBD2
TGTGCCAGCAGCTCGACTAGCGGGAGCGGTGAGCAGTTCTTC | CASSSTSGSGEQFF | TRBJ2-1 | TRBV7-3 | - | TRBD2
TGTGCCATCAGACCGGGACAGGGGGCGTCGAGTGATGAAAAACTGTTTTTT | CAIRPGQGASSDEKLFF | TRBJ1-4 | TRBV10-3 | once | TRBD1
TGTGCCATCAGGGCTTATAGCGGAGCTAGCACAGATACGCAGTATTTT | CAIRAYSGASTDTQYF | TRBJ2-3 | TRBV10-3 | once | -
TGTGCCAGCAGTCCCAGAACAGGGGCCTACGAGCAGTACTTC | CASSPRTGAYEQYF | TRBJ2-7 | TRBV6-5 | - | TRBD1
TGTGCCTTCGACAGGGATGGCTATGGCTACACCTTC | CAFDRDGYGYTF | TRBJ1-2 | TRBV30 | - | TRBD1
TGTGCCAGCAGCGTAGATCAGGTTGCAGATACGCAGTATTTT | CASSVDQVADTQYF | TRBJ2-3 | TRBV9 | once | -
TGTGCCAGCAGTGAAGAGCGGGAGGGCCATCTCGAGCAGTACTTC | CASSEEREGHLEQYF | TRBJ2-7 | TRBV2 | - | TRBD2
TGTGCCAGCGGGGCTCAGCCCCAGCATTTT | CASGAQPQHF | TRBJ1-5 | TRBV2 | - | -
TGTGCCAGCAGCCGTTCTGCGGGAGCAGTCTACGAGCAGTACTTC | CASSRSAGAVYEQYF | TRBJ2-7 | TRBV28 | - | TRBD2
TGTGCCAGCAGCTTCGCCGGGACTAGCAATGAGCAGTTCTTC | CASSFAGTSNEQFF | TRBJ2-1 | TRBV13 | - | TRBD2
TGTGCCAGCAGCCAAGTCGGGGAAGGAGAGACCCAGTACTTC | CASSQVGEGETQYF | TRBJ2-5 | TRBV4-2 | - | -
TGTGCCAGCAGCTCCACCCGGACAAACCCCACAGATACGCAGTATTTT | CASSSTRTNPTDTQYF | TRBJ2-3 | TRBV7-6 | once | -
TGTGCCAGCAGCCAGGGACTAGCGGGGACCGGGGAGCTGTTTTTT | CASSQGLAGTGELFF | TRBJ2-2 | TRBV11-2 | - | TRBD2
TGTGCCAGCAGCCAAGATCCCATCGGGGGAGGTATGAACACTGAAGCTTTCTTT | CASSQDPIGGGMNTEAFF | TRBJ1-1 | TRBV4-2 | - | -
TGTGCCAGCAGTACGCCTGGGACTAGCGGGACCCTGCGGACCCAGTACTTC | CASSTPGTSGTLRTQYF | TRBJ2-5 | TRBV5-6 | - | TRBD2
TGTGCCAGCAGGCCTCAGGAGGGTGACTATGGCTACACCTTC | CASRPQEGDYGYTF | TRBJ1-2 | TRBV6-5 | - | -
TGTGCCAGCAGTTGGACGGGGAGCTCCTACAATGAGCAGTTCTTC | CASSWTGSSYNEQFF | TRBJ2-1 | TRBV6-5 | - | -
TGTGCCAGCTTTTTTGCGGGAGGGCCGGGTGAGCAGTTCTTC | CASFFAGGPGEQFF | TRBJ2-1 | TRBV5-6 | - | TRBD2
TGCGCCAGCAGCCAAGACCCGGGACACCTGAACACTGAAGCTTTCTTT | CASSQDPGHLNTEAFF | TRBJ1-1 | TRBV4-1 | - | -
TGTGCCAGCAAAACCGGGACTGGATACAATGAGCAGTTCTTC | CASKTGTGYNEQFF | TRBJ2-1 | TRBV25-1 | - | -
TGTGCCAGCAGCCCCGAAGGAGACAATGAGCAGTTCTTC | CASSPEGDNEQFF | TRBJ2-1 | TRBV7-3 | - | -
TGTGCCAGCTCACCACGGACAGACACTGAAGCTTTCTTT | CASSPRTDTEAFF | TRBJ1-1 | TRBV18 | few | -
TGTGCCAGCAGCTTGGCACAGGGGGCGAACTATGGCTACACCTTC | CASSLAQGANYGYTF | TRBJ1-2 | TRBV5-8 | - | TRBD1
TGTGCCAGCAGTACCGGGACAGGACTTTATAATTCACCCCTCCACTTT | CASSTGTGLYNSPLHF | TRBJ1-6 | TRBV28 | - | TRBD1
TGCACCGCCCACTACTCCTACGAGCAGTACTTC | CTAHYSYEQYF | TRBJ2-7 | TRBV20-1 | few | -
TGTGCCAGCAGCGAAAGGACTAGCCCTCGTGGGGCCAACGTCCTGACTTTC | CASSERTSPRGANVLTF | TRBJ2-6 | TRBV5-4 | - | TRBD2
TGTGCCAGCAGCTTAATAGGGAGCAAGGGCAATGAGCAGTTCTTC | CASSLIGSKGNEQFF | TRBJ2-1 | TRBV7-3 | once | -
TGTGCCAGCAGCTTAGCATCAGGGGGTTACTATGGCTACACCTTC | CASSLASGGYYGYTF | TRBJ1-2 | TRBV11-2 | - | TRBD1
TGTGCCAGCAGTGAGGCCTCGACAGTTGCCTACGAGCAGTACTTC | CASSEASTVAYEQYF | TRBJ2-7 | TRBV6-1 | - | -
TGTGCCAGCAGTGACGGGACAGATCAGCCCCAGCATTTT | CASSDGTDQPQHF | TRBJ1-5 | TRBV25-1 | - | TRBD1
TGCAGTGCTAGTGCCCCAGGGGACATTCAGTACTTC | CSASAPGDIQYF | TRBJ2-4 | TRBV20-1 | - | -
TGTGCCATCAGGCGGGACAGACAAGGGGATACGCAGTATTTT | CAIRRDRQGDTQYF | TRBJ2-3 | TRBV10-3 | - | -